A single sample gave rise to the 20 T cell receptor beta chains below, sequenced in a study of blood T cells in healthy people across ages. Primed by a sample-barcoded 5' primer and a J-beta primer mix, a second PCR proceeded for about 7 to 12 cycles. TCRdb called the 5' RACE reads again in MiXCR, with one record for every CDR3 protein. Of approximately 850,000 distinct CDR3 sequences listed, under 45% are singletons. The specimen was blood. These receptors all stem from a man in his fifties or sixties in good health.

This clonotype was detected only a few times. V gene TRBV20-1 combines with J gene TRBJ1-2; weak D call: TRBD1 (6 bases). V dropped 4 bases and J dropped 8 bases, with 14 bases sitting between them. CDR1 and CDR2 (germline): DFQATT, SNEGSKA (reference sequence). The CDR3 contains 12 residues. The CDR3 is CSATLQGLGYTF. CDR3 sequence (DNA): TGCAGTGCTACACTCCAGGGGTTGGGCTACACCTTC.

This chain connects TRBV7-2 to TRBJ1-2, with TRBD1 as a possible D gene (6 bases). The CDR3 runs 12 residues. The ends were cut back, 5 bases at V and 10 bases at J, with 14 bases in the middle. The germline CDR1 and CDR2 sequences are SGHTA and FQGNSA. The CDR3 protein is CASSPNRVDYTF. CDR3 DNA sequence: TGTGCCAGCAGCCCAAACAGGGTGGACTACACCTTC.

The gene calls are TRBV12-3 or TRBV12-4 and TRBJ2-1, with 9 bases fitting TRBD2. The CDR3 runs to 13 residues. V trimming: 6 bases; J trimming: 5 bases; junction bases outside the gene matches: 2. This CDR3 reads CASRRLADNEQFF. The DNA of the CDR3 is TGTGCCAGCAGGCGACTAGCGGACAATGAGCAGTTCTTC.

The rearrangement links TRBV19 to TRBJ2-3, with 7 nucleotides matching TRBD2. Trimming cost V 3 bases and J 2 bases; bases outside gene matches: 5. The CDR3 runs 15 residues. The germline gives CDR1 LNHDA, CDR2 SQIVND (reference sequence). CDR3 protein: CASSITAGYTDTQYF. The CDR3 coding sequence is TGTGCCAGTAGTATTACAGCGGGGTACACAGATACGCAGTATTTT.

This clonotype was counted a single time. The chain has TRBV12-3 or TRBV12-4 and TRBJ1-1; possible D gene TRBD1, 5 bases. The CDR3 sequence is 14 residues long. Trimming cost V 5 bases and J 0 bases, with 10 bases left between them. Here the CDR3 DNA reads TGTGCCAGCAGTCCACTACAGGTGAACACTGAAGCTTTCTTT. Its translation: CASSPLQVNTEAFF.

This chain connects TRBV12-3 or TRBV12-4 to TRBJ2-5, with D tentatively TRBD2 (5 bases). The CDR3 loop spans 14 amino acids. Deletions cut 6 bases from V and 0 bases from J, with 11 bases between. CDR3 nucleotides: TGTGCCAGCAGCCGAAAGCGGAACCAAGAGACCCAGTACTTC. Translated: CASSRKRNQETQYF.

This clonotype was seen a few times. The V call is TRBV7-9, the J call TRBJ2-5, with no clear D. V lost 0 bases to trimming and J lost 1 base, with 9 bases between them. The CDR3 is 15 residues long. CDR1 is SEHNR and CDR2 is FQNEAQ in the germline V gene (reference sequence). The CDR3 DNA reads TGTGCCAGCAGCTTAGCGATGTTAAGCCAAGAGACCCAGTACTTC. It yields the protein CASSLAMLSQETQYF.

The CDR3 loop is CATSLDRSYGYTF. As DNA, the CDR3 is TGTGCCACCAGCCTGGACAGGAGCTATGGCTACACCTTC. The J gene is TRBJ1-2, the V gene TRBV15; TRBD1 matches at 7 bases. Germline trimming cut 5 bases from V and 4 bases from J; bases unmatched to any gene: 4. The CDR3 has 13 amino acids. Germline loops: CDR1 LNHNV, CDR2 YYDKDF (reference sequence). Full variable domain (missing parts from reference TRBV15 and TRBJ1-2): DAMVIQNPRYQVTQFGKPVTLSCSQTLNHNVMYWYQQKSSQAPKLLFHYYDKDFNNEADTPDNFQSRRPNTSFCFLDIRSPGLGDTAMYLCATSLDRSYGYTFGSGTRLTVV.

The chain couples TRBV30 to TRBJ2-7; no definite D call. The CDR3 runs to 13 residues. V lost 5 bases, J lost 4 bases, and 15 bases lay in between. Germline V gene data show CDR1 as GTSNPN and CDR2 as SVGIG (reference sequence). The CDR3 sequence is CAWSEELRYEQYF. The CDR3, as DNA: TGTGCCTGGTCTGAGGAGCTCCGGTACGAGCAGTACTTC.

The genes are TRBV6-2 or TRBV6-3 and TRBJ2-6; D is undetermined. CDR1 is MNHEY and CDR2 is SVGEGT in the germline V gene. The V end lost 8 bases, the J end lost 0 bases, and 20 bases lay between the germline ends. The CDR3 sequence is 18 residues long. The CDR3 reads CASFAPNQFHSGANVLTF. CDR3 sequence (DNA): TGTGCCAGCTTCGCCCCTAACCAATTTCACTCTGGGGCCAACGTCCTGACTTTC.

The rearrangement uses TRBV25-1 and TRBJ2-4, with TRBD2 matching over 13 bases. Gene TRBJ2-5 matches the end of the DNA better, so the J call may be wrong. Germline assignment: CDR1 MGHDK and CDR2 SYGVNS. CDR3 length: 16 amino acids. CDR3 coding DNA: TGTGCCAGCAGTGAACCGGGACTAGCGGGGTGGGAGACCCAGTACTTC. It translates to CASSEPGLAGWETQYF.

This clonotype has more than one count but fewer than ten. The V gene is TRBV20-1, the J gene TRBJ2-5; unclear D gene. Germline-derived CDR1 and CDR2 are DFQATT and SNEGSKA (reference sequence). V lost 2 bases and J lost 4, with 11 bases in between. This CDR3 contains 13 residues. The CDR3 DNA sequence: TGCAGTGCTAGAAGTCTATTAGTAGAGACCCAGTACTTC. Protein sequence: CSARSLLVETQYF.

This clonotype occurred many times. This rearrangement joins TRBV4-3 to TRBJ2-7; 10 bases fit TRBD1. CDR3 size: 13 residues. The ends lost 3 bases at V and 6 bases at J; junction bases unmatched: 2. In germline, CDR1 is LGHNA, CDR2 YSLEER. CDR3 region: CASSQGQGREQYF. The CDR3 nucleotides read TGCGCCAGCAGCCAGGGACAGGGGCGCGAGCAGTACTTC.

The chain couples TRBV4-3 to TRBJ2-7; D remains ambiguous. Trimming took off 4 bases at V and 6 bases at J, with 13 bases between the two ends. Germline CDR1 is LGHNA and CDR2 is YSLEER. The CDR3 is 13 residues long. The CDR3 nucleotides read TGCGCCAGCAGCCCCGGGTCCTCCCGCGAGCAGTACTTC. This codes for CASSPGSSREQYF.

The chain carries TRBV6-5 and TRBJ2-7; a weak D match, TRBD2 (5 bases). The CDR3 is 15 amino acids. CDR1 is MNHEY and CDR2 is SVGAGI in the germline V gene. Between the trimmed V and J ends, which lost 5 bases and 3 bases, there was a span of 17 bases. CDR3 bases: TGTGCCAGCAGTCCTCGGCGGGCGGCCGACTACGAGCAGTACTTC. Translation gives CASSPRRAADYEQYF.

This sequence joins TRBV7-8 and TRBJ2-4; the D call may be TRBD1 or TRBD2 (5 bases each). The CDR3 has 13 amino acids. Trimming pared 5 bases from V and 13 bases from J, leaving 18 bases between. The V gene's germline CDR1 is SGHVS and CDR2 FQNEAQ. The CDR3 DNA reads TGTGCCAGCAGCCTTCAGGGAGCGAGGGTCCAGTACTTC. It is translated as CASSLQGARVQYF.

This clonotype came up a few times. V and J are TRBV9 and TRBJ2-6; D remains unclear. The CDR3 sequence is 15 residues long. V lost 0 bases, J lost 2 bases, and 6 bases lay in between. Germline V gene sequence: CDR1 SGDLS, CDR2 YYNGEE. The chain's CDR3 is CASSVGHPGANVLTF. The DNA for the CDR3 is TGTGCCAGCAGCGTAGGGCACCCTGGGGCCAACGTCCTGACTTTC.

This chain uses TRBV20-1 with TRBJ2-4, with D possibly matching TRBD2 (5 bases). Near its end, the DNA agrees better with TRBJ2-7, so the J call may be wrong. Germline lookup yields CDR1 DFQATT and CDR2 SNEGSKA (reference sequence). The CDR3 loop spans 13 amino acids. The CDR3 reads CSARPSPNYEQYF. The CDR3 nucleotides read TGCAGTGCTAGACCTAGCCCGAACTACGAGCAGTACTTC.

This clonotype was observed a handful of times. This sequence joins TRBV5-5 and TRBJ1-4, with D uncertain. V shed 4 bases and J shed 6 bases, with 10 bases lying between them. Germline V gene lookup returns CDR1 SGHKS and CDR2 YYEKEE (reference sequence). This CDR3 is 13 amino acids long. The CDR3, as DNA: TGTGCCAGCAGCCTGACAAGGGATGAAAAACTGTTTTTT. The encoded protein is CASSLTRDEKLFF.

This clonotype was seen a single time. The chain has TRBV6-6 and TRBJ2-1, with D perhaps matching TRBD1 (7 bases). The V gene's germline CDR1 is MNHNY and CDR2 SVGAGI (reference sequence). The V and J ends lost 10 bases and 3 bases respectively, with 19 bases between them. The CDR3 runs 15 residues. In nucleotides, the CDR3 is TGTGCCACCCTCGTCGCGGGACAGAGCTACAATGAGCAGTTCTTC. It yields the protein CATLVAGQSYNEQFF.